A single sample is the source of the 32 T cell receptor beta chains below, sequenced in a study of blood T cell repertoires in COVID-19 (dated by TCRdb to 2020 to 2022). The protocol used for the library was the immunoSEQ multiplex PCR assay. TCRdb holds this immuneACCESS table with in-frame rearrangements only. Some clones are missing; in checked studies, unresolved V genes explain under half, and the rest has no known cause. The table for this sample lists over 65,000 clones; 70% to 90% of them were counted only once. The ten biggest clones cover 25% to 30% of the sample. Material: peripheral blood. These receptors were taken from a man aged 50-60 years with active or convalescent COVID-19.

V is TRBV27 and J is TRBJ2-7; 9 bases agree with TRBD1. V shed 4 bases and J 2 bases; nucleotides not matched to a gene: 9. This CDR3 has 16 amino acids. From germline, CDR1 is MNHEY and CDR2 SMNVEV (reference sequence). The CDR3 loop is CASSSFGTGSPYEQYF. CDR3 nucleotides: TGTGCCAGCAGTTCATTTGGGACAGGGTCCCCCTACGAGCAGTACTTC.

The chain uses TRBV27 and TRBJ2-7; 12 positions agree with TRBD2. CDR3 length equals 15 residues. Germline values: CDR1 MNHEY, CDR2 SMNVEV (reference sequence). J lost 4 bases, V lost 4 bases, and 5 bases had no gene match. The CDR3 sequence: CASSYTSGRFYEQYF. The CDR3 region has the DNA TGTGCCAGCAGTTACACTAGCGGGAGGTTTTACGAGCAGTACTTC.

This chain connects TRBV19 to TRBJ2-5; D possibly corresponds to TRBD2 (7 bases). This CDR3 contains 15 residues. The V and J ends lost 4 bases and 2 bases respectively, with 14 bases between them. CDR1 LNHDA and CDR2 SQIVND come from the germline V gene (reference sequence). The CDR3 region is CASSSRGGLQETQYF. The CDR3 bases are TGTGCCAGTAGTAGTCGAGGGGGACTACAAGAGACCCAGTACTTC.

The chain has TRBV4-2 and TRBJ2-1; 8 positions match TRBD2. Germline trimming cut 0 bases from V and 0 bases from J; bases unmatched to any gene: 1. This CDR3 comprises 16 residues. The germline V gene has CDR1 LGHNA and CDR2 YNFKEQ. This chain's CDR3 is CASSQELAGSYNEQFF. The CDR3 DNA is TGTGCCAGCAGCCAAGAGCTAGCGGGCTCCTACAATGAGCAGTTCTTC.

The genes are TRBV28 and TRBJ1-4, with TRBD1 as a possible D gene (5 bases). V shed 3 bases and J shed 0 bases, with 8 bases lying between them. The CDR3 is 15 residues long. Looked up from germline, CDR1 is MDHEN and CDR2 is SYDVKM. CDR3 nucleotide sequence: TGTGCCAGCAGTTTTCGACAGCCAACTAATGAAAAACTGTTTTTT. This translates into CASSFRQPTNEKLFF.

The chain combines TRBV6-5 with TRBJ2-5; TRBD1 agrees at 7 bases. J lost 5 bases, V lost 6 bases, and 9 bases had no gene match. The CDR3 has 14 residues. CDR1 MNHEY and CDR2 SVGAGI come from the germline V gene. The CDR3 loop is CASSRTGPTETQYF. As DNA, the CDR3 is TGTGCCAGCAGCCGGACAGGTCCCACGGAGACCCAGTACTTC.

This chain uses TRBV21-1 with TRBJ2-1; TRBD2 was called by the table and not checked on the DNA. TRBV21-1 is a pseudogene locus. This CDR3 spans 18 amino acids. DNA of the CDR3: TGTGCCAGCAGCGACGGGACTAGCGGGGTGAGCTCCTACAATGAGCAGTTCTTC. Translating gives CASSDGTSGVSSYNEQFF.

This chain joins TRBV5-1 and TRBJ1-2; 10 bases map to TRBD1. Unmatched junction bases numbered 5, after V lost 3 bases and J lost 6 bases. CDR1 and CDR2 from the germline V gene are SGHRS and YFSETQ. This CDR3 contains 14 residues. The CDR3 here is CASSSGTGVHGYTF. In DNA, the CDR3 is TGCGCCAGCAGCTCCGGGACAGGGGTTCATGGCTACACCTTC.

On this clone: This sequence may be a read error, since a much larger clone differs from it by one base. V is TRBV7-8 and J is TRBJ1-1, with a weak D call TRBD1 (5 bases). The CDR3 length is 17 residues. Germline CDR1 reads SGHVS; CDR2 reads FQNEAQ. CDR3 in amino acids: CACSDLRGWGSGTEAFF. The CDR3 DNA reads TGTGCCTGCAGCGATTTGCGGGGGTGGGGGTCGGGCACTGAAGCTTTCTTT.

V gene TRBV7-8 combines with J gene TRBJ1-5, with a tentative D call TRBD1 (6 bases). V lost 5 bases to trimming and J lost 1 base, with 21 bases between them. Germline V gene data show CDR1 as SGHVS and CDR2 as FQNEAQ. The CDR3 length is 18 residues. The CDR3 DNA sequence: TGTGCCAGCAGCCAGGACAGTCAGAGAGGGTTAAGCAATCAGCCCCAGCATTTT. Its protein product is CASSQDSQRGLSNQPQHF. The variable domain in full, with the rest retrieved from reference TRBV7-8 and TRBJ1-5, is GAGVSQSPRYKVAKRGQDVALRCDPISGHVSLFWYQQALGQGPEFLTYFQNEAQLDKSGLPSDRFFAERPEGSVSTLKIQRTQQEDSAVYLCASSQDSQRGLSNQPQHFGDGTRLSIL.

This sequence joins TRBV6-2 or TRBV6-3 and TRBJ2-2; 8 nucleotides line up with TRBD1. The V segment lost 3 bases and the J segment 6 bases; nucleotides outside the gene matches: 3. Germline V gene sequence: CDR1 MNHEY, CDR2 SVGEGT. The CDR3 spans 14 residues. In nucleotides, the CDR3 is TGTGCCAGCAGTTATGACAGGGGTGCCGGGGAGCTGTTTTTT. The encoded protein is CASSYDRGAGELFF.

This clone was counted between two and nine times. CDR3 DNA sequence: TGTGCCAGCATCGAAGGGGACAGCTATGGCTACACCTTC. It encodes CASIEGDSYGYTF. The chain carries TRBV2 and TRBJ1-2; 7 bases map to TRBD1. The CDR3 consists of 13 residues. The germline V gene encodes CDR1 SNHLY and CDR2 FYNNEI. The V segment lost 7 bases and the J segment 4 bases; nucleotides outside the gene matches: 6.

The V call is TRBV4-2, the J call TRBJ2-7; the D is unclear. Germline lookup yields CDR1 LGHNA and CDR2 YNFKEQ. Trimming took 0 bases from V and 7 from J, leaving 25 bases between them. The CDR3 totals 18 residues. DNA of the CDR3: TGTGCCAGCAGCCAAGATTTGTTTGGATTACAGACAATCACGGAGCAGTACTTC. It yields the protein CASSQDLFGLQTITEQYF.

CDR3 sequence: CASSFNRANSPLHF. The CDR3 bases are TGTGCCAGCAGCTTCAACAGGGCGAATTCACCCCTCCACTTT. The rearrangement uses TRBV7-2 and TRBJ1-6; D is perhaps TRBD1 (6 bases). Looked up from germline, CDR1 is SGHTA and CDR2 is FQGNSA. CDR3 length equals 14 residues. The V end lost 3 bases, the J end lost 7 bases, and 10 bases lay between the germline ends.

The rearrangement joins TRBV5-6 to TRBJ1-2, with TRBD1 identical over 10 bases. The CDR3 extends over 14 amino acids. V lost 5 bases to trimming and J lost 8 bases; unmatched junction nucleotides: 9. Germline V gives CDR1 SGHDT, CDR2 YYEEEE. CDR3 sequence (DNA): TGTGCCAGCAGTCGGGGGGACAGGGGTGGAGGCTACACCTTC. Protein: CASSRGDRGGGYTF.

The chain carries TRBV5-5 and TRBJ1-1; 9 positions agree with TRBD1. Per the germline V gene, CDR1 is SGHKS and CDR2 is YYEKEE (reference sequence). The V and J ends lost 3 bases and 11 bases, in that order; junction bases with no gene match: 11. This CDR3 has 14 residues. The CDR3 nucleotides are TGTGCCAGCAGCTCCCGACAGGGGGAGATCGGGGCTTTCTTT. Translation: CASSSRQGEIGAFF.

V usage is TRBV21-1 and J usage is TRBJ2-1; no check of the table's D call, TRBD2, against the DNA was made. TRBV21-1 is reported as a pseudogene. CDR3 length equals 17 residues. The chain's CDR3 is CASLSSAPTDPYNEQFF. The CDR3 bases are TGTGCCAGCCTGTCTAGCGCACCTACAGACCCCTACAATGAGCAGTTCTTC.

The chain employs TRBV11-3 and TRBJ2-1; tentative D call: TRBD2 (8 bases). CDR1 and CDR2 from the germline V gene are SGHNT and YENEEA. This CDR3 comprises 18 residues. Trimming removed 5 bases at V and 8 bases at J, with 28 bases between. CDR3 bases: TGTGCCAGCAGCCCGGCACTCGGGGGAACGGGAGGGGGCCATGAGCAGTTCTTC. Residues: CASSPALGGTGGGHEQFF.

This rearrangement joins TRBV6-4 to TRBJ1-5; D gene uncertain. Trimming took 4 bases from V and 3 from J, leaving 7 bases between them. CDR3 length: 13 amino acids. Germline lookup yields CDR1 MRHNA and CDR2 SNTAGT. For the CDR3, the DNA is TGTGCCAGCAGTGGAGGCCTCAATCAGCCCCAGCATTTT. Its translation is CASSGGLNQPQHF.

The table lists this clone with a count of one. The chain joins TRBV5-4 to TRBJ2-5; D unresolved. Looked up from germline, CDR1 is SGHNT and CDR2 is YYREEE (reference sequence). Deletions cut 0 bases from V and 1 base from J, with 13 bases between. There are 16 residues in the CDR3. For the CDR3, the DNA is TGTGCCAGCAGCTTGGGGGCAGGTTTAGTCCAAGAGACCCAGTACTTC. Its protein is CASSLGAGLVQETQYF.

The chain employs TRBV11-3 and TRBJ2-5; the D gene is possibly TRBD1 (6 bases). The CDR3 length is 13 residues. Trimming pared 2 bases from V and 4 bases from J, leaving 8 bases between. Germline-derived CDR1 and CDR2 are SGHNT and YENEEA. The DNA of the CDR3 is TGTGCCAGCAGCTTACAGGGGAGAGAGACCCAGTACTTC. Translation: CASSLQGRETQYF. Based on the CDR3 plus reference TRBV11-3 and TRBJ2-5, the full variable domain is EAGVVQSPRYKIIEKKQPVAFWCNPISGHNTLYWYLQNLGQGPELLIRYENEEAVDDSQLPKDRFSAERLKGVDSTLKIQPAELGDSAVYLCASSLQGRETQYFGPGTRLLVL.

This clone was seen just once. CDR3 sequence reads: CASSPQGTGIMNTEAFF. The CDR3 nucleotides read TGTGCCAGCTCACCACAAGGGACAGGAATCATGAACACTGAAGCTTTCTTT. The gene calls are TRBV18 and TRBJ1-1, with TRBD1 matching over 8 bases. The J segment lost 0 bases and the V segment lost 1 base, leaving 7 bases of the junction unmatched. This CDR3 has 17 residues. Germline loops: CDR1 KGHSH, CDR2 LQKENI.

The CDR3 loop is CASSLGRGTTVTF. CDR3 nucleotide sequence: TGTGCCAGCAGTTTGGGGAGGGGCACGACGGTGACTTTC. The chain uses TRBV28 and TRBJ2-6; 7 positions match TRBD2. The CDR3 is made up of 13 amino acids. CDR1 and CDR2 (germline): MDHEN, SYDVKM. V dropped 3 bases and J dropped 17; count of bases not matched to a gene: 10. Full variable domain (rest looked up from reference TRBV28 and TRBJ2-6): DVKVTQSSRYLVKRTGEKVFLECVQDMDHENMFWYRQDPGLGLRLIYFSYDVKMKEKGDIPEGYSVSREKKERFSLILESASTNQTSMYLCASSLGRGTTVTFGAGSRLTVL.

In regard to this clone: At one of its ends the junction is not consistent with the germline gene, which may arise from a read error. The CDR3 sequence is CASSPGQGLSFSIF. As DNA, the CDR3 is TGTGCCAGCAGCCCTGGACAGGGGCTTTCCTTTTCGATCTTC. This chain uses TRBV4-2 with TRBJ2-1, with 9 positions matching TRBD1. The CDR3 length is 14 residues. Germline CDR1 LGHNA, CDR2 YNFKEQ.

This clone showed up just a few times. This rearrangement joins TRBV5-1 to TRBJ1-6; 9 bases map to TRBD1. CDR1 and CDR2 (germline): SGHRS, YFSETQ. This CDR3 is built from 14 residues. Trimming cost V 1 base and J 10 bases; bases outside gene matches: 3. This CDR3 is CASSLTGGGSPLHF. The CDR3 coding sequence is TGCGCCAGCAGCTTGACAGGGGGCGGGTCACCCCTCCACTTT.

This clone was counted a single time. The rearrangement joins TRBV11-3 to TRBJ2-2; 7 bases fit TRBD1. Unmatched junction bases numbered 3, after V lost 2 bases and J lost 0 bases. CDR1 SGHNT and CDR2 YENEEA come from the germline V gene. This CDR3 region has 16 residues. The CDR3 DNA reads as TGTGCCAGCAGCTTACAAGGGACAGCGAACACCGGGGAGCTGTTTTTT. The encoded protein is CASSLQGTANTGELFF.

The rearrangement links TRBV5-4 to TRBJ2-5, with TRBD1 as a possible D gene (5 bases). The CDR3 is 13 amino acids. V lost 2 bases, J lost 5 bases, and 10 bases lay in between. CDR1 is SGHNT and CDR2 is YYREEE in the germline V gene (reference sequence). CDR3 sequence (DNA): TGTGCCAGCAGCTTTGCAGGGTGGGAGACCCAGTACTTC. Amino acid sequence: CASSFAGWETQYF.

This chain joins TRBV19 and TRBJ2-5, with 8 bases that match TRBD2. CDR1 LNHDA and CDR2 SQIVND come from the germline V gene (reference sequence). The CDR3 length is 17 residues. The V and J ends lost 0 bases and 4 bases, in that order; junction bases with no gene match: 10. The chain's CDR3 is CASSIDVRAGVRETQYF. CDR3 DNA sequence: TGTGCCAGTAGTATAGATGTGAGAGCGGGAGTGCGAGAGACCCAGTACTTC.

The gene calls are TRBV24-1 and TRBJ1-1, with a possible D match to TRBD1 (6 bases). This CDR3 comprises 18 residues. Per the germline V gene, CDR1 is KGHDR and CDR2 is SFDVKD. Between the trimmed V and J ends, which lost 2 bases and 4 bases, there was a span of 22 bases. The CDR3, as DNA: TGTGCCACCAGTGATTCTCGGGTGGGGGGGCTTGATGGCACTGAAGCTTTCTTT. Translated: CATSDSRVGGLDGTEAFF.

The chain joins TRBV28 to TRBJ1-3; TRBD1 aligns across 10 bases. In germline, CDR1 is MDHEN, CDR2 SYDVKM. V lost 6 bases and J lost 8; bases outside the gene matches: 4. The CDR3 spans 13 residues. CDR3 amino acids: CASRTGGRDTIYF. Written as DNA, the CDR3 is TGTGCCAGCAGGACAGGGGGCCGAGACACCATATATTTT.

The chain has TRBV4-3 and TRBJ1-3, with D uncertain. Trimming removed 3 bases at V and 4 bases at J, with 13 bases between. The germline gives CDR1 LGHNA, CDR2 YSLEER. The CDR3 covers 15 residues. CDR3 nucleotide sequence: TGCGCCAGCAGCCAGGATAAATCGGGAGGAAACACCATATATTTT. Translation: CASSQDKSGGNTIYF.

CDR3 protein: CASSLGLAGVGSGTGELFF. The CDR3 DNA follows: TGTGCCAGCAGCTTGGGACTAGCGGGAGTTGGGTCTGGCACCGGGGAGCTGTTTTTT. The rearrangement links TRBV5-4 to TRBJ2-2; TRBD2 matches at 12 bases. CDR1 is SGHNT and CDR2 is YYREEE in the germline V gene (reference sequence). CDR3 length equals 19 residues. The V segment lost 0 bases and the J segment 4 bases; nucleotides outside the gene matches: 10.